The T cell receptor (beta chain) under discussion was sequenced for a study of blood T cell repertoires in COVID-19. The overall study: PBMCs, B-cell-depleted T cells, or T cells were the source of the cDNA or gDNA that made up the material.

Only in-frame clones appear in the TCRdb table, and some are missing; sequencing was by immunoSEQ multiplex PCR. This sample yields approximately 140,000 clones, of which roughly 88% are seen a single time; 28% belongs to the top ten. The clonotype originates from a human donor in a cohort sampled during active COVID-19. Source material: peripheral blood.

CDR3 loop: CASSPRFAGEKLFF. The CDR3 region has the DNA TGTGCCAGCAGCCCTCGGTTTGCGGGTGAAAAACTGTTTTTT. The chain uses TRBV3-1 (or the pseudogene TRBV3-2) and TRBJ1-4; unclear D gene. Trimming removed 4 bases from V and 7 bases from J, with 13 bases in between. Germline V gene data show CDR1 as LGHDT and CDR2 as YNNKEL (reference sequence). The CDR3 contains 14 residues.